This T cell receptor beta chain stems from a study of response to subunit inactivated influenza vaccine. Notes on this clonotype: What it binds is not known.

Each CDR3 protein is one row after TCRdb ran MiXCR on the RT-PCR reads. The sample has 300,000 to 350,000 distinct CDR3 sequences; roughly 22% are singletons. General study points: The study's authors posited that every seasonal influenza vaccination enlists few new T cells.

The sample was PBMCs from blood, taken approximately 20 months after vaccination. This receptor was obtained from a man between 50 and 70 years old who received an inactivated influenza vaccine.

The CDR3 loop reads CASSSPLGLMIAGPSTDTQYF. CDR3 sequence (DNA): TGTGCCAGCAGTTCCCCCCTCGGTCTTATGATAGCGGGGCCGAGCACAGATACGCAGTATTTT. The chain links TRBV28 to TRBJ2-3, with 8 bases identical to TRBD2. The CDR3 totals 21 residues. Losses at the gene ends were 4 bases for V and 0 bases for J; bases not matched to a gene: 21. Germline CDR1 and CDR2: MDHEN and SYDVKM.